This T cell receptor (beta chain) was identified in a study of cytomegalovirus exposure and HLA in healthy donors. Libraries were prepared by immunoSEQ multiplex PCR; TCRdb keeps only in-frame clonotypes and omits some of them. The sample lists 150,000 to 200,000 clones; around 82% were seen once. Deletions cut 3 bases from V and 8 bases from J, with 14 bases between. Germline-derived CDR1 and CDR2 are SGHNT and YENEEA. The CDR3 spans 14 residues. The sequenced material came from PBMCs. The TCR comes from a woman aged 18-29 years in good health and CMV-seropositive. The chain joins TRBV11-3 to TRBJ2-1; maybe TRBD1 (6 bases). The CDR3 sequence is CASSLQGLSDEQFF. The CDR3 DNA sequence: TGTGCCAGCAGCTTGCAGGGGCTTTCGGATGAGCAGTTCTTC.